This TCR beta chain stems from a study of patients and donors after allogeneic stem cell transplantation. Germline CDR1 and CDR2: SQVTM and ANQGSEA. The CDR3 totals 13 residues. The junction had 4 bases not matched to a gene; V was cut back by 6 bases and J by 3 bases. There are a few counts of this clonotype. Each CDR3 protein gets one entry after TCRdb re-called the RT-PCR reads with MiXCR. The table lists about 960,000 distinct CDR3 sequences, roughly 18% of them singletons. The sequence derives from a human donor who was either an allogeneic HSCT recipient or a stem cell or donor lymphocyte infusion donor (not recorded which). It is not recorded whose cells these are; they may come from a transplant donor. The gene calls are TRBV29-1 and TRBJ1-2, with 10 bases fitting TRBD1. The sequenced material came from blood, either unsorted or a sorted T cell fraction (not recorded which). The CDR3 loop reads CSVAGTGDYGYTF. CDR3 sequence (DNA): TGCAGCGTCGCCGGGACAGGGGACTATGGCTACACCTTC.